The 11 T cell receptor beta chains listed next were all sequenced from one sample in a study of T cells in Graves' hyperthyroidism and ophthalmopathy (dated by TCRdb to the late 2010s). The library relied on multiplex PCR. The run used an Illumina HiSeq 2000. Amplification of TCR beta CDR3 regions was carried out from RNA transcripts. The first round of RT-PCR for the TCR CDR3 was performed with the HTBI primer set and the Qiagen OneStep RT-PCR kit. TCRdb trimmed public reads at Q25 via fastp, called clones via MiXCR and kept in-frame beta chains. Each entry is one CDR3 protein sequence, shown with its most common DNA and genes. This sample gives around 520,000 distinct CDR3 sequences in total; around an eighth of them show up just once. The ten largest clonotypes hold around 17% of the sample. Sequenced material: blood. These receptors were taken from a woman aged 18-35 years with Graves' hyperthyroidism.

In this sample, this clonotype turned up many times. This sequence joins TRBV11-3 and TRBJ2-5; no definite D call. With 5 bases removed from V and 2 bases from J, the gap between germline ends came to 15 bases. CDR1 is SGHNT and CDR2 is YENEEA in the germline V gene. CDR3 length: 15 residues. The CDR3: CASSRGSRLQETQYF. CDR3 coding DNA: TGTGCCAGCAGCCGCGGTAGCAGATTACAAGAGACCCAGTACTTC.

This clonotype was recorded at least ten times. CDR3 residues: CASGVGRRSEQYV. Written as DNA, the CDR3 is TGTGCCAGCGGGGTCGGGAGAAGGAGCGAGCAGTACGTC. The J gene is TRBJ2-7, the V gene TRBV6-1, with TRBD2 as a possible D gene (6 bases). The CDR3 consists of 13 residues. CDR1 is MNHNS and CDR2 is SASEGT in the germline V gene. V lost 8 bases and J lost 6, with 17 bases in between.

This clonotype was recorded many times. The rearrangement joins TRBV19 to TRBJ1-3; D perhaps matches TRBD1 (6 bases). The CDR3 loop spans 15 amino acids. V was pared by 2 bases and J by 0 bases, with 8 bases between. In germline, CDR1 is LNHDA, CDR2 SQIVND (reference sequence). CDR3 DNA sequence: TGTGCCAGTAGTATAAACAGGGACTCTGGAAACACCATATATTTT. Amino acid sequence: CASSINRDSGNTIYF.

This clonotype was recorded at least ten times. A read error is possible here, since a much larger clone lies one base away. The chain carries TRBV28 and TRBJ2-7; TRBD2 aligns across 12 bases. The CDR3 totals 16 residues. Per the germline V gene, CDR1 is MDHEN and CDR2 is SYDVKM. The CDR3 loop is CASSFQLAGGAYKQYF. In nucleotides, the CDR3 is TGTGCCAGCAGTTTCCAACTAGCGGGAGGAGCCTACAAGCAGTACTTC.

The rearrangement uses TRBV12-3 or TRBV12-4 and TRBJ2-7; the D call may be TRBD1 or TRBD2 (6 bases each). The CDR3 consists of 13 residues. V was shortened by 4 bases and J by 7 bases, with 14 bases between the two germline ends. The CDR3 region is CASSYQGTGEQYF. In DNA form, the CDR3 reads TGTGCCAGCAGTTACCAGGGGACTGGGGAGCAGTACTTC.

This clonotype was seen at least ten times. This chain uses TRBV20-1 with TRBJ1-6; no definite D call. This CDR3 is 15 amino acids long. Trimming removed 5 bases at V and 10 bases at J, with 21 bases between. Per germline, CDR1 DFQATT and CDR2 SNEGSKA (reference sequence). CDR3 sequence reads: CSASQRLALGSPLHF. CDR3 in DNA: TGCAGTGCTTCCCAAAGACTGGCTCTCGGGTCACCCCTCCACTTT.

Regarding this clonotype: The junction departs from germline at one end; a sequencing error may be responsible. The chain joins TRBV19 to TRBJ2-5, with 14 nucleotides matching TRBD2. From germline, CDR1 is LNHDA and CDR2 SQIVND (reference sequence). CDR3 size: 14 residues. This CDR3 reads CASSIWGLAGARHF. The CDR3 nucleotides are TGTGCCAGTAGTATATGGGGACTAGCGGGAGCCCGGCACTTC.

In its sample, this clonotype was seen many times. The CDR3, as DNA: TGTGCCAGCAGACGTACGCAGTTACTAGCGGGACCAGAAGAGCAGTTCTTC. Translation: CASRRTQLLAGPEEQFF. This chain connects TRBV12-3 or TRBV12-4 to TRBJ2-1; 10 bases match TRBD2. J gave up 10 bases and V 6 bases, and 18 bases lay outside the gene matches. There are 17 residues in the CDR3.

This clonotype was seen at least ten times. The rearrangement links TRBV6-1 to TRBJ2-6; D is possibly TRBD1 (8 bases). The germline V gene has CDR1 MNHNS and CDR2 SASEGT. The CDR3 extends over 15 amino acids. The V end was cut by 5 bases, the J end by 4 bases, with 12 bases between. CDR3 in DNA: TGTGCCAGCAGTAAACAGGGGGGGGGGGCCAACGTCCTGACTTTC. Translating gives CASSKQGGGANVLTF.

V is TRBV20-1 and J is TRBJ1-2, with a weak D call TRBD1 (5 bases). Germline V CDR1 and CDR2: DFQATT, SNEGSKA (reference sequence). The length of the CDR3 is 13 residues. V gave up 1 base and J gave up 6 bases, with 12 bases separating them. CDR3 residues: CSARGGRVHGYTF. DNA for the CDR3: TGCAGTGCTAGAGGGGGCAGGGTCCATGGCTACACCTTC.

Points on this clonotype: Its ends do not fully match the called genes, so a read error is possible. J is TRBJ2-1 and V is TRBV18, with 7 bases lining up with TRBD1. Germline V gene sequence: CDR1 KGHSH, CDR2 LQKENI. This CDR3 has 16 residues. The CDR3 loop is CVSSPSPDRSDNEPFF. DNA of the CDR3: TGTGTCAGCTCACCATCTCCGGACAGGAGTGACAATGAGCCGTTCTTC.